This T cell receptor beta chain originates from a study of control samples from healthy donors and cancer patients (dated by TCRdb to the early 2020s). CDR1 and CDR2 were assigned from the germline V gene as LGHNA and YNFKEQ. The CDR3 runs 17 residues from the cysteine to the phenylalanine. Just the 51-base CDR3 DNA is kept, in frame starting at base 1. At the junction V is shortened by 0 bases and J by 2 bases; bases outside the gene matches: 8. The library was made by the immunoSEQ multiplex PCR assay. Not all clones reach the TCRdb copy of this immuneACCESS table, which keeps in-frame sequences only. Checked studies attribute under half of the gap to unresolved V genes and leave the rest unexplained. This sample gives 130,000 to 150,000 clones in total; 80% to 95% of them show up just once. The top ten clones comprise around 10% of the sample. Turning to this clone: The antigen it recognizes is unknown. Base qualities are not provided; no much larger clone lies one nucleotide away.

The rearranged chain carries TRBV4-2 and TRBJ2-3; TRBD2 aligns with 7 central bases. Source material: blood. This TCR was recovered from a man between 25 and 39 years old in good health. The CDR3 amino acid sequence is: CASSQEGDSGVTDTQYF. The DNA sequence follows: TGTGCCAGCAGCCAAGAAGGAGACAGCGGGGTCACAGATACGCAGTATTTT.